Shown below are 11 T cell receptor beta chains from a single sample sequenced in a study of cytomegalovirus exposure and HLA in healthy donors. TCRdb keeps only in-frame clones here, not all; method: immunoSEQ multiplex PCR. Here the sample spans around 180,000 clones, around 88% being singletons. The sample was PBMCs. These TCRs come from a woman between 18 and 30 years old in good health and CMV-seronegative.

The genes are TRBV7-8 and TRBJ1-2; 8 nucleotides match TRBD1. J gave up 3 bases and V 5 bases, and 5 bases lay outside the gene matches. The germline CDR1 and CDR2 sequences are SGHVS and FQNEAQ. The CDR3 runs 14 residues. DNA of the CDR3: TGTGCCAGCAGCCGGACAGGGTCGGACTATGGCTACACCTTC. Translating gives CASSRTGSDYGYTF.

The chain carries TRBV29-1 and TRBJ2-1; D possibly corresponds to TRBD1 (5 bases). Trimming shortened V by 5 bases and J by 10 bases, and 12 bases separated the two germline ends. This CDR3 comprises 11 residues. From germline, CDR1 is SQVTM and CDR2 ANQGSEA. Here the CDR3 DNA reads TGCAGCGTTTTAGGGGCGTTAGAGCAGTTCTTC. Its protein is CSVLGALEQFF.

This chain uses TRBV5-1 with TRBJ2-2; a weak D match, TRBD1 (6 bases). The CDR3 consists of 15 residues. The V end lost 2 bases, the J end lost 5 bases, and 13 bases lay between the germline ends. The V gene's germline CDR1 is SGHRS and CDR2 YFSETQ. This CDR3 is CASSLAPGVTGELFF. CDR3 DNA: TGCGCCAGCAGCTTAGCCCCAGGGGTTACCGGGGAGCTGTTTTTT.

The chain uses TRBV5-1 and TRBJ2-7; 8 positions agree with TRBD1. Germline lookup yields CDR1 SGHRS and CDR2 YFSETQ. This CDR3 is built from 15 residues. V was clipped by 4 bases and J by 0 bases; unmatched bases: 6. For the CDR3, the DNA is TGCGCCAGCAGCATCCCGGGACAGGCCTCCTACGAGCAGTACTTC. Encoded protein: CASSIPGQASYEQYF.

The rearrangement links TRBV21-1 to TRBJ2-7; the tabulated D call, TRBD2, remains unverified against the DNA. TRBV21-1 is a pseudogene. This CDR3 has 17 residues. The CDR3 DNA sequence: TGTGCCAGCAGCAACCTCGGGACTAGCGGGAAGACCTACGAGCAGTACTTC. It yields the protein CASSNLGTSGKTYEQYF.

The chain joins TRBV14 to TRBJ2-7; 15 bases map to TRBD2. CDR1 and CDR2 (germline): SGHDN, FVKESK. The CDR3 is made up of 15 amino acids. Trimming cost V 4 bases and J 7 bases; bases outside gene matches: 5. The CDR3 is CASSLGTSGRWEQYF. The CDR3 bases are TGTGCCAGCAGCCTCGGGACTAGCGGGAGGTGGGAGCAGTACTTC.

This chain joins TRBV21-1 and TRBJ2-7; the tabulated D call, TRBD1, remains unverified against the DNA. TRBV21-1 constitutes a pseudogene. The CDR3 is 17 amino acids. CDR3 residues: CASSKSLTGDSSYEQYF. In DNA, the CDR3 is TGTGCCAGCAGCAAATCACTTACAGGCGATAGCTCCTACGAGCAGTACTTC.

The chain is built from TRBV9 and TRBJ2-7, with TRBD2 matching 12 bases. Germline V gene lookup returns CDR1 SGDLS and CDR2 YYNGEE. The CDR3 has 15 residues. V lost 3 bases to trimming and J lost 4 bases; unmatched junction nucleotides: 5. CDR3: CASSAQTSGGYEQYF. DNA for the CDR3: TGTGCCAGCAGCGCCCAGACTAGCGGGGGATACGAGCAGTACTTC.

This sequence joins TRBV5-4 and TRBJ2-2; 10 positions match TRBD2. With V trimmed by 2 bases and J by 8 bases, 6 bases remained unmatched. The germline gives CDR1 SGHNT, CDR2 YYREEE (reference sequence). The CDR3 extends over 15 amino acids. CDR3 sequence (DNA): TGTGCCAGCAGCTTATCCAGCGGGAGGGTAGGGGAGCTGTTTTTT. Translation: CASSLSSGRVGELFF.

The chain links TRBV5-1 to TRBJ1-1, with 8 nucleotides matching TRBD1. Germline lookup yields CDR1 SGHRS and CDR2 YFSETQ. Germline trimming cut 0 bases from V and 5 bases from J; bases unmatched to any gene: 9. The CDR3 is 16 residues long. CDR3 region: CASSLEDPRGRTEAFF. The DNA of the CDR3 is TGCGCCAGCAGCTTGGAAGATCCCAGGGGGCGGACTGAAGCTTTCTTT.

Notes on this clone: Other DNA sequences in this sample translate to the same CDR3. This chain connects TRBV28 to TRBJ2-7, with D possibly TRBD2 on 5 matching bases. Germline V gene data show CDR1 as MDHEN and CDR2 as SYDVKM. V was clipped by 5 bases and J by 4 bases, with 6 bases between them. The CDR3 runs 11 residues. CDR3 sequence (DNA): TGTGCCAGCAGTGGGAGATACGAGCAGTACTTC. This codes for CASSGRYEQYF.